The clone carrying this TCR beta chain came up a few times. Its matching antigen is unknown. The sample belongs to a study of cytomegalovirus exposure and HLA in healthy donors. The wider study: Early released data had around 79 million unique TCRs, all coming from HLA-typed donors.

Primers for the PCR totalled 60 Vbeta and 13 Jbeta. Per the authors' pipeline: Among the unique TCR beta chains that a later analysis counted, about 84 million in all, about 12 million were shared. The protocol was immunoSEQ multiplex PCR, while the TCRdb copy is restricted to in-frame clones and leaves out a portion. From that table come the V and J calls and clone size; the DNA was used to work out D and trimming. The sample has around 170,000 clones, roughly 80% seen once. Findings of the study overall: Within an earlier analysis, most TCR beta V segments proved productive either about 87% or about 30% of the time. The classifier reportedly diagnosed cytomegalovirus status with high specificity and sensitivity.

Germline assignment: CDR1 SGHTA and CDR2 FQGTGA. The ends lost 5 bases at V and 1 base at J; junction bases unmatched: 7. This CDR3 spans 15 amino acids. Sample: PBMCs. The V call is TRBV7-3, the J call TRBJ1-1, with 7 bases identical to TRBD1. The sequence came from a man aged 40-49 years in good health and CMV-seronegative. CDR3 amino acids: CASSIPTGKNTEAFF. The CDR3 nucleotides are TGTGCCAGCAGCATTCCGACAGGGAAGAACACTGAAGCTTTCTTT.